This entry lists 8 T cell receptor beta chains sequenced from one sample in a study of OX40 agonist ivuxolimab in advanced cancers. Sequenced by immunoSEQ multiplex PCR; TCRdb stores in-frame clones only, minus some. The data hold under 80,000 clones, with around 80% observed a single time. This sample comprised CD4+ or CD8+ T cells sorted from blood, obtained in a trial of the OX40 agonist ivuxolimab. The receptors were gathered from an adult with an advanced solid tumor such as melanoma, head and neck, liver or kidney cancer.

The rearrangement links TRBV7-2 to TRBJ2-5; no clear D. Deletions cut 1 base from V and 4 bases from J, with 10 bases between. The CDR3 length is 14 residues. CDR1 SGHTA and CDR2 FQGNSA come from the germline V gene. The DNA for the CDR3 is TGTGCCAGCAGCTTAGGTGGCGCCGGAGAGACCCAGTACTTC. It codes for CASSLGGAGETQYF. Using reference TRBV7-2 and TRBJ2-5 for the parts outside the CDR3, the full variable domain is GAGVSQSPSNKVTEKGKDVELRCDPISGHTALYWYRQSLGQGLEFLIYFQGNSAPDKSGLPSDRFSAERTGGSVSTLTIQRTQQEDSAVYLCASSLGGAGETQYFGPGTRLLVL.

This rearrangement joins TRBV9 to TRBJ1-6, with TRBD1 matching 9 bases. CDR3 length: 14 residues. V was pared by 1 base and J by 14 bases, with 7 bases of the junction left unmatched. Germline V gives CDR1 SGDLS, CDR2 YYNGEE. The CDR3: CASSVSSGQGTLHF. DNA for the CDR3: TGTGCCAGCAGCGTATCCTCGGGACAGGGAACCCTCCACTTT.

This chain links TRBV5-1 with TRBJ1-2; the D gene is possibly TRBD1 (6 bases). Trimming left V 0 bases short and J 4 bases short, with 10 bases between. The CDR3 contains 14 residues. The germline V gene has CDR1 SGHRS and CDR2 YFSETQ. The CDR3 DNA is TGCGCCAGCAGCTTGGAGGGGGAAGGCTATGGCTACACCTTC. The encoded protein is CASSLEGEGYGYTF.

The gene calls are TRBV10-1 and TRBJ2-2; D is unclear. The CDR3 extends over 11 amino acids. Germline V gene data show CDR1 as WNHNN and CDR2 as SYGVQD (reference sequence). With 10 bases removed from V and 6 bases from J, the gap between germline ends came to 9 bases. The CDR3 region has the DNA TGCGCCACCTCTCGACCCGGGGAGCTGTTTTTT. Encoded protein: CATSRPGELFF.

V gene TRBV7-2 combines with J gene TRBJ2-5; D unresolved. V was pared by 2 bases and J by 5 bases, with 15 bases between. The CDR3 spans 15 residues. Germline V CDR1 and CDR2: SGHTA, FQGNSA. The DNA for the CDR3 is TGTGCCAGCAGCTTAAGCAGCCACAAGTCGGAGACCCAGTACTTC. Translating it yields CASSLSSHKSETQYF.

The CDR3 region has the DNA TGTGCCACTCGACAGGGTTCAAGCGGATCCTACGAGCAGTACTTC. Protein sequence: CATRQGSSGSYEQYF. The rearrangement uses TRBV11-2 and TRBJ2-7; TRBD1 aligns across 7 bases. Trimming took 10 bases from V and 1 from J; bases not matched to a gene: 13. This CDR3 has 15 amino acids. Per germline, CDR1 SGHAT and CDR2 FQNNGV.

V usage is TRBV29-1 and J usage is TRBJ2-3, with D maybe TRBD1 (6 bases). This CDR3 has 13 amino acids. CDR1 SQVTM and CDR2 ANQGSEA come from the germline V gene. V lost 4 bases and J lost 6, with 14 bases in between. CDR3 nucleotides: TGCAGCGTTGCGTCGGCAACAGGGGATACGCAGTATTTT. As protein: CSVASATGDTQYF.

This clone was observed once. The rearrangement uses TRBV9 and TRBJ1-1, with D uncertain. The CDR3 length is 13 residues. The germline CDR1 and CDR2 sequences are SGDLS and YYNGEE. The V and J ends lost 1 base and 2 bases respectively, with 6 bases between them. CDR3 amino acids: CASSVKDNTEAFF. CDR3 DNA sequence: TGTGCCAGCAGCGTAAAGGATAACACTGAAGCTTTCTTT.